The sequence of this TCR beta chain was determined in a study of T cell changes during pregnancy in multiple sclerosis. Sequenced by immunoSEQ multiplex PCR; TCRdb stores in-frame clones only, minus some. The sample comprises about 13,000 clones, about nine tenths of which are singletons, and about 8.7% rests with the top ten. Only one count was recorded for this clone. The origin of this receptor is a female donor with multiple sclerosis, enrolled in a pregnancy study. The sample here was CD8+ T cells from peripheral blood mononuclear cells, taken in the first trimester of pregnancy.

The CDR3 loop is CASSQVQGSYNEQFF. In nucleotides, the CDR3 is TGCGCCAGCAGCCAAGTACAGGGATCCTACAATGAGCAGTTCTTC. The chain is built from TRBV4-1 and TRBJ2-1, with D possibly being TRBD1 (6 bases). CDR3 length: 15 residues. The germline V gene has CDR1 MGHRA and CDR2 YSYEKL. Trimming stripped 1 base from V and 1 base from J, with 8 bases between.